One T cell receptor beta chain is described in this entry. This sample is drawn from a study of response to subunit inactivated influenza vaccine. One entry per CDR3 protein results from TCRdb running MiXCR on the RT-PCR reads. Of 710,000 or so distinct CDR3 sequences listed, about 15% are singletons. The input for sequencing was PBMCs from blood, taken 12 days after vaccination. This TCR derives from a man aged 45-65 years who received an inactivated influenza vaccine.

CDR3 region: CASSYRTGVYQETQYF. The CDR3 DNA reads as TGTGCCAGCAGCTACCGGACAGGGGTGTACCAAGAGACCCAGTACTTC. The chain uses TRBV7-2 and TRBJ2-5, with TRBD1 identical over 9 bases. CDR1 SGHTA and CDR2 FQGNSA come from the germline V gene. The CDR3 runs to 16 residues. V was clipped by 4 bases and J by 0 bases; unmatched bases: 6.